The 8 T cell receptor beta chains below were found in one sample sequenced in a study of blood T cell repertoires in COVID-19. The assay was immunoSEQ multiplex PCR, and TCRdb's table has in-frame clones only and misses some. This sample yields 75,000 to 95,000 clones, of which less than 85% are seen a single time; 3.9% belongs to the top ten. Input material: peripheral blood. The receptor source for this set is a man in his sixties or seventies with COVID-19, enrolled during active disease.

This chain joins TRBV10-3 and TRBJ1-4; D not resolved. Germline CDR1 is ENHRY and CDR2 is SYGVKD. The CDR3 loop spans 14 amino acids. V was pared by 6 bases and J by 0 bases, with 8 bases between. The DNA of the CDR3 is TGTGCCATCAGGAAACATGCAACTAATGAAAAACTGTTTTTT. Its translation: CAIRKHATNEKLFF.

The chain couples TRBV24-1 to TRBJ2-1, with TRBD1 matching over 11 bases. Germline V gene data show CDR1 as KGHDR and CDR2 as SFDVKD. J was trimmed by 0 bases and V by 5 bases; bases with no gene match: 5. The length of the CDR3 is 17 residues. CDR3 in DNA: TGTGCCACCAGTGCCTCGGGGACAGGGGGCTCCTACAATGAGCAGTTCTTC. Residues: CATSASGTGGSYNEQFF.

This chain uses TRBV5-4 with TRBJ2-7; 7 nucleotides match TRBD2. The V segment lost 0 bases and the J segment 1 base; nucleotides outside the gene matches: 10. CDR1 is SGHNT and CDR2 is YYREEE in the germline V gene (reference sequence). There are 17 residues in the CDR3. CDR3 nucleotide sequence: TGTGCCAGCAGCTTGGTAGTTGGCGGGAGCCTTTCCTACGAGCAGTACTTC. It encodes CASSLVVGGSLSYEQYF.

The rearrangement joins TRBV6-6 to TRBJ2-5; tentatively, D is TRBD2 (6 bases). Trimming pared 6 bases from V and 2 bases from J, leaving 10 bases between. The CDR3 runs to 13 residues. Germline V gene data show CDR1 as MNHNY and CDR2 as SVGAGI (reference sequence). The CDR3 loop reads CASRHGLQETQYF. For the CDR3, the DNA is TGTGCCAGCAGGCACGGACTACAAGAGACCCAGTACTTC.

V and J are TRBV18 and TRBJ1-6, with unresolved D. CDR1 and CDR2 from the germline V gene are KGHSH and LQKENI. This CDR3 comprises 14 residues. V dropped 6 bases and J dropped 6 bases, with 12 bases sitting between them. For the CDR3, the DNA is TGTGCCAGCTCCCCATTAGACACTAATTCACCCCTCCACTTT. Amino acid sequence: CASSPLDTNSPLHF.

The chain carries TRBV6-5 and TRBJ2-3; D is ambiguous. The CDR3 has 13 residues. Between the trimmed V and J ends, which lost 6 bases and 1 base, there was a span of 8 bases. Germline V gene lookup returns CDR1 MNHEY and CDR2 SVGAGI. In DNA, the CDR3 is TGTGCCAGCAGCCGCCCGGGCACAGATACGCAGTATTTT. It encodes CASSRPGTDTQYF.

The rearrangement joins TRBV5-1 to TRBJ2-1; maybe TRBD2 (6 bases). V was clipped by 3 bases and J by 6 bases, with 16 bases between them. The germline gives CDR1 SGHRS, CDR2 YFSETQ. The CDR3 has 15 residues. The CDR3 loop is CASSSWGGTLNEQFF. CDR3 in DNA: TGCGCCAGCAGCTCATGGGGCGGGACCCTCAATGAGCAGTTCTTC.

This clone has only one observation. CDR3 bases: TGTGCCAGCAGTCACTGGGAGGGGCGGGACCTCTACGAGCAGTACTTC. It encodes CASSHWEGRDLYEQYF. The genes are TRBV7-2 and TRBJ2-7; 7 bases are shared with TRBD2. Losses at the gene ends were 6 bases for V and 3 bases for J; bases not matched to a gene: 14. Germline V gives CDR1 SGHTA, CDR2 FQGNSA. This CDR3 is built from 16 residues.